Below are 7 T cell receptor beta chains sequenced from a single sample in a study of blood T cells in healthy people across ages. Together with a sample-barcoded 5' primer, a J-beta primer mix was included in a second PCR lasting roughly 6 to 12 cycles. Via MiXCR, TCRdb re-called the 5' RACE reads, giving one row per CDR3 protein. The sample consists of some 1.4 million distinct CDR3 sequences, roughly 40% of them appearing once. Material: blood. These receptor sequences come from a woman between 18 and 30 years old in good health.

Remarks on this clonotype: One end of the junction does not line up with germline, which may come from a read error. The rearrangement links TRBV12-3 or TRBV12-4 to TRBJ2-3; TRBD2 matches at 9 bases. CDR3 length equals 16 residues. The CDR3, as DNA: TGTGCCAGCAGTGAGCTAGCGGGAAGCGGAGCAGATGCGCAGTATTTT. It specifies CASSELAGSGADAQYF.

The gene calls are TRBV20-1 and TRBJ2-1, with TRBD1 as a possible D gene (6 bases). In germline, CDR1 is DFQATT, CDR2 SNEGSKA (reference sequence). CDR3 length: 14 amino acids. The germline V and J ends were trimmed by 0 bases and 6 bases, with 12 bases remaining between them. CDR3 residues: CSARDQGSSNEQFF. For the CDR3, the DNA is TGCAGTGCTAGAGATCAGGGGAGTTCCAATGAGCAGTTCTTC.

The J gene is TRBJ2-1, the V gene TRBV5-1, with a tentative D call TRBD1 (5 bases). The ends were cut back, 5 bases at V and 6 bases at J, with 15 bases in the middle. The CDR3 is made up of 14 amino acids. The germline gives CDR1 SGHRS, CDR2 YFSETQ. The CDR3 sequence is CASRSQGTGNEQFF. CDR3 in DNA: TGCGCCAGCAGATCCCAGGGTACAGGCAATGAGCAGTTCTTC.

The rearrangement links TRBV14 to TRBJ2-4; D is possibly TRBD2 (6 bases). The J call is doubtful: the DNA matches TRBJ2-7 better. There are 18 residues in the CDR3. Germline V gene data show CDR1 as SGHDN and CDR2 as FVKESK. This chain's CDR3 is CASSRDGGRDWTHYEQYF. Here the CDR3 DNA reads TGTGCCAGCAGCCGAGACGGCGGGCGGGACTGGACTCACTACGAGCAGTACTTC.

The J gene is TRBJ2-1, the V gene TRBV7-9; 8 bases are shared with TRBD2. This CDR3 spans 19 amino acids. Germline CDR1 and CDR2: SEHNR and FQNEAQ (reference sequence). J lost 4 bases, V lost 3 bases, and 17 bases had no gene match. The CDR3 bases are TGTGCCAGCAGCTTTCCCCACATTCCGGGACTAGGGGGGTACAATGAGCAGTTCTTC. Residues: CASSFPHIPGLGGYNEQFF.

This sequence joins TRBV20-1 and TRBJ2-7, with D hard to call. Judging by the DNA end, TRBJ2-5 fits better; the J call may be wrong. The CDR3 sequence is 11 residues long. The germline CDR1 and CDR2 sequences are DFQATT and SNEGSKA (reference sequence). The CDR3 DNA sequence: TGCAGTGCTAGAGGATTCGAGACCCAGTACTTC. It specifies CSARGFETQYF.

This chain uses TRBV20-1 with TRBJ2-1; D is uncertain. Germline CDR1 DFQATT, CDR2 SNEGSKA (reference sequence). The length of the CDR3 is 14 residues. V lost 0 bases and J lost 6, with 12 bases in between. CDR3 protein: CSARDRALCNEQFF. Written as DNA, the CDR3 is TGCAGTGCTAGAGATAGAGCACTTTGCAATGAGCAGTTCTTC.